This T cell receptor beta chain was profiled in a study of T-cell memory formation after mild COVID-19. Notes on the study in general: CM and EM subsets held most contracting CD4+ clones; EMRA held CD8+ ones. Pre-infection memory contained some responding clones, which suggested that cross-reactive memory had joined.

The sample holds a few counts of this clonotype. What it binds is unknown. TCRdb re-derived calls from the 5' RACE reads in MiXCR, one entry per CDR3 protein. The table has approximately 12,000 distinct CDR3 sequences, roughly 15% seen once; the top ten hold 55%. This sequence originates from a young man who had mild COVID-19 (a few samples of this study predate the infection). Cell type and time point are not known. Sequencing used PBMCs or a T cell subset sorted from them (not recorded which).

CDR3 nucleotide sequence: TGCGCCAGCAGTGAAGTTCCCGACGGGACGACAGGGTTGTCCTACGAGCAGTACGTC. Translated: CASSEVPDGTTGLSYEQYV. The chain recombines TRBV10-1 with TRBJ2-7; the match to TRBD1 covers 7 bases. V shed 3 bases, J shed 1 base, and the junction held 18 bases outside the gene matches. Germline CDR1 reads WNHNN; CDR2 reads SYGVQD (reference sequence). The CDR3 covers 19 residues.